The 21 T cell receptor beta chains in this list originate from one sample, sequenced in a study of CD8 T cells in Susac syndrome (dated by TCRdb to 2018 to 2020). The library was produced with the immunoSEQ multiplex PCR assay. RNA was extracted with the RNeasy kit and about 0.5 to 1 ug was reverse transcribed using random hexamers. TCRdb trimmed the raw reads at Q25, called clones with MiXCR and kept productive beta chains. Identical CDR3 proteins give one entry, which carries the most common genes and DNA. For this sample the table gives 50,000 to 60,000 distinct CDR3 sequences, of which around nine tenths were detected only once. Together, the top ten hold approximately 0.21% of the sample. The sample consisted of CD8+ T cells from PBMCs. Receptor source: a human donor in good health.

The genes are TRBV6-6 and TRBJ2-2; 8 bases map to TRBD1. CDR3 length: 14 amino acids. Trimming took 5 bases from V and 6 from J; bases not matched to a gene: 5. Germline V gene lookup returns CDR1 MNHNY and CDR2 SVGAGI (reference sequence). The CDR3 protein is CASSQTGESGELFF. As DNA, the CDR3 is TGTGCCAGCAGTCAGACAGGGGAGTCCGGGGAGCTGTTTTTT.

The chain couples TRBV19 to TRBJ2-1, with 7 bases matching TRBD1. Germline lookup yields CDR1 LNHDA and CDR2 SQIVND (reference sequence). V dropped 1 base and J dropped 3; count of bases not matched to a gene: 6. The CDR3 has 16 residues. CDR3 protein: CASSIGGDSSYNEQFF. CDR3 bases: TGTGCCAGTAGTATAGGAGGGGACAGTAGCTACAATGAGCAGTTCTTC.

V gene TRBV5-4 combines with J gene TRBJ2-7; TRBD1 agrees at 7 bases. CDR1 is SGHNT, CDR2 YYREEE, per germline (reference sequence). J gave up 5 bases and V 1 base, and 6 bases lay outside the gene matches. The CDR3 loop spans 14 amino acids. CDR3 bases: TGTGCCAGCAGCTTGAACAGGGGCAATAACGAGCAGTACTTC. Residues: CASSLNRGNNEQYF.

The gene calls are TRBV28 and TRBJ1-1; D remains unclear. The length of the CDR3 is 13 residues. V lost 3 bases, J lost 3 bases, and 8 bases lay in between. From germline, CDR1 is MDHEN and CDR2 SYDVKM. The CDR3 protein is CASSFWSYTEAFF. Written as DNA, the CDR3 is TGTGCCAGCAGTTTTTGGTCGTACACTGAAGCTTTCTTT.

DNA for the CDR3: TGCAGTGCTAGAGAAGAGATCGGACTAGGGTCCTACGAGCAGTACTTC. It codes for CSAREEIGLGSYEQYF. The chain is built from TRBV20-1 and TRBJ2-7; TRBD2 matches at 7 bases. V lost 0 bases, J lost 1 base, and 9 bases stayed unmatched. The CDR3 loop spans 16 amino acids. Germline V CDR1 and CDR2: DFQATT, SNEGSKA (reference sequence).

This rearrangement joins TRBV7-6 to TRBJ2-1; D is unresolved. Deletions cut 5 bases from V and 4 bases from J, with 18 bases between. This CDR3 has 16 residues. CDR1 and CDR2 (germline): SGHVS, FNYEAQ. CDR3 DNA sequence: TGTGCCAGCAGCCCCATGGACCTGGGAAGGTACAATGAGCAGTTCTTC. As protein: CASSPMDLGRYNEQFF. Full variable domain (outside the CDR3, taken from reference TRBV7-6 and TRBJ2-1): GAGVSQSPRYKVTKRGQDVALRCDPISGHVSLYWYRQALGQGPEFLTYFNYEAQQDKSGLPNDRFSAERPEGSISTLTIQRTEQRDSAMYRCASSPMDLGRYNEQFFGPGTRLTVL.

The chain recombines TRBV19 with TRBJ1-2; TRBD1 matches at 8 bases. In germline, CDR1 is LNHDA, CDR2 SQIVND (reference sequence). The ends lost 10 bases at V and 4 bases at J; junction bases unmatched: 11. This CDR3 has 14 amino acids. CDR3 nucleotides: TGTGCCACCCTTATGACAGGGGTCGGCTATGGCTACACCTTC. This translates into CATLMTGVGYGYTF.

This rearrangement joins TRBV2 to TRBJ2-5, with D unresolved. The ends were cut back, 1 base at V and 1 base at J, with 10 bases in the middle. The CDR3 consists of 15 residues. Germline CDR1 reads SNHLY; CDR2 reads FYNNEI. This CDR3 is CASSEVVGTQETQYF. The DNA for the CDR3 is TGTGCCAGCAGTGAAGTTGTGGGCACCCAAGAGACCCAGTACTTC.

The chain couples TRBV19 to TRBJ2-2; 8 bases align to TRBD1. The length of the CDR3 is 13 residues. The germline V gene encodes CDR1 LNHDA and CDR2 SQIVND (reference sequence). V gave up 11 bases and J gave up 4 bases; unmatched junction bases: 6. CDR3 in amino acids: CASNDRGTGELFF. Written as DNA, the CDR3 is TGTGCCTCGAACGACAGGGGCACCGGGGAGCTGTTTTTT. Supplemented by reference TRBV19 and TRBJ2-2, the full variable domain reads DGGITQSPKYLFRKEGQNVTLSCEQNLNHDAMYWYRQDPGQGLRLIYYSQIVNDFQKGDIAEGYSVSREKKESFPLTVTSAQKNPTAFYLCASNDRGTGELFFGEGSRLTVL.

The J gene is TRBJ1-1, the V gene TRBV4-1; D is possibly TRBD1 (6 bases). The V gene's germline CDR1 is MGHRA and CDR2 YSYEKL. Trimming cost V 1 base and J 3 bases, with 12 bases left between them. The CDR3 has 15 residues. The CDR3 loop is CASSQAGGGYTEAFF. DNA of the CDR3: TGCGCCAGCAGCCAAGCGGGAGGGGGGTACACTGAAGCTTTCTTT.

The CDR3 is CASSERPGRAGGREQYF. CDR3 DNA sequence: TGTGCCAGCAGTGAAAGGCCCGGGAGGGCAGGCGGGAGGGAGCAGTACTTC. The chain is built from TRBV2 and TRBJ2-7; 8 bases fit TRBD2. This CDR3 comprises 17 residues. Germline V gene lookup returns CDR1 SNHLY and CDR2 FYNNEI. Losses at the gene ends were 2 bases for V and 7 bases for J; bases not matched to a gene: 16.

V gene TRBV11-2 combines with J gene TRBJ1-2; the match to TRBD1 covers 10 bases. The germline CDR1 and CDR2 sequences are SGHAT and FQNNGV. The CDR3 totals 14 residues. V lost 3 bases and J lost 4; bases outside the gene matches: 2. This CDR3 is CASSFGTGAYGYTF. In DNA form, the CDR3 reads TGTGCCAGCAGCTTCGGGACAGGGGCCTATGGCTACACCTTC. The full variable domain, rest sourced from reference TRBV11-2 and TRBJ1-2, is EAGVAQSPRYKIIEKRQSVAFWCNPISGHATLYWYQQILGQGPKLLIQFQNNGVVDDSQLPKDRFSAERLKGVDSTLKIQPAKLEDSAVYLCASSFGTGAYGYTFGSGTRLTVV.

V usage is TRBV28 and J usage is TRBJ2-5; no definite D call. This CDR3 comprises 13 residues. The germline V gene has CDR1 MDHEN and CDR2 SYDVKM. Trimming stripped 7 bases from V and 5 bases from J, with 14 bases between. The CDR3 region has the DNA TGTGCCAGCACGATCCCCGGGTGGGAGACCCAGTACTTC. It encodes CASTIPGWETQYF.

V and J are TRBV7-9 and TRBJ1-6; D unresolved. V gave up 2 bases and J gave up 8 bases, with 13 bases separating them. CDR1 and CDR2 from the germline V gene are SEHNR and FQNEAQ (reference sequence). The CDR3 totals 15 residues. The CDR3 loop is CASSLLGLNDSPLHF. CDR3 sequence (DNA): TGTGCCAGCAGCTTATTGGGCCTTAATGATTCACCCCTCCACTTT.

This clonotype came up a few times. The chain combines TRBV20-1 with TRBJ2-7; D gene unclear. Germline assignment: CDR1 DFQATT and CDR2 SNEGSKA (reference sequence). The CDR3 is made up of 12 amino acids. V was pared by 0 bases and J by 3 bases, with 6 bases between. The chain's CDR3 is CSARDTYYEQYF. CDR3 nucleotide sequence: TGCAGTGCTAGAGATACTTACTACGAGCAGTACTTC.

The rearrangement links TRBV7-8 to TRBJ2-1; D gene ambiguous. There are 16 residues in the CDR3. V lost 1 base and J 3 bases, leaving 13 bases between the germline ends. Germline values: CDR1 SGHVS, CDR2 FQNEAQ. The chain's CDR3 is CASSLETRLVYNEQFF. DNA for the CDR3: TGTGCCAGCAGCTTAGAGACCCGTTTAGTCTACAATGAGCAGTTCTTC.

V usage is TRBV12-3 or TRBV12-4 and J usage is TRBJ1-5, with D unresolved. CDR3 size: 15 residues. Trimming shortened V by 6 bases and J by 2 bases, and 14 bases separated the two germline ends. CDR3 nucleotides: TGTGCCAGCAGCTTCTCCCTGGAGGGCAATCAGCCCCAGCATTTT. The encoded protein is CASSFSLEGNQPQHF.

J is TRBJ2-7 and V is TRBV2; possible D gene TRBD2, 5 bases. CDR1 is SNHLY, CDR2 FYNNEI, per germline. V lost 10 bases, J lost 3 bases, and 13 bases lay in between. This CDR3 spans 12 amino acids. The CDR3 region is CATLGVGYEQYF. For the CDR3, the DNA is TGTGCCACCTTGGGAGTGGGCTACGAGCAGTACTTC.

The chain joins TRBV5-6 to TRBJ2-4, with D uncertain. The CDR3 covers 16 residues. Trimming pared 2 bases from V and 7 bases from J, leaving 19 bases between. Germline-derived CDR1 and CDR2 are SGHDT and YYEEEE. The chain's CDR3 is CASSLLRVEARNIQYF. DNA of the CDR3: TGTGCCAGCAGCTTATTAAGGGTTGAGGCTAGGAACATTCAGTACTTC.

The J gene is TRBJ2-2, the V gene TRBV6-2 or TRBV6-3; unclear D gene. The V gene lost 7 bases and the J gene lost 11 bases, with 14 bases spanning the gap. CDR1 is MNHEY and CDR2 is SVGEGT in the germline V gene. The CDR3 is 12 residues long. CDR3 residues: CASTTSIQELFF. In DNA, the CDR3 is TGTGCCAGCACAACATCTATACAAGAGCTGTTTTTT.

The chain joins TRBV5-1 to TRBJ1-1; 8 bases line up with TRBD1. V shed 0 bases and J 7 bases; nucleotides not matched to a gene: 5. The CDR3 is 14 residues long. Germline V gene data show CDR1 as SGHRS and CDR2 as YFSETQ. CDR3 nucleotide sequence: TGCGCCAGCAGCTTGGTCAGGGGGCGAGATGAAGCTTTCTTT. Amino acids: CASSLVRGRDEAFF.